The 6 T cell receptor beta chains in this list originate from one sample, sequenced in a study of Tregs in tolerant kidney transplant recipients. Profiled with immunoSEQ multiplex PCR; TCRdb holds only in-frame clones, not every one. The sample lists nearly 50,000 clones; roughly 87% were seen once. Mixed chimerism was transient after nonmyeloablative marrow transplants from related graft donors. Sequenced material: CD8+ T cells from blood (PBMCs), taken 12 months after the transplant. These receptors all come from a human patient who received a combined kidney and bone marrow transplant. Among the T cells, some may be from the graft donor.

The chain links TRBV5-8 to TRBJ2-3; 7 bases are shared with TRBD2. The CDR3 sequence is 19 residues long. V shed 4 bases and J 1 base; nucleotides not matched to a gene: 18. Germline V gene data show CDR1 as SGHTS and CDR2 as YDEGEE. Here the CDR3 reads CASSQVRGWEGKGTDTQYF. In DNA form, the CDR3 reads TGTGCCAGCAGCCAAGTCCGCGGGTGGGAGGGAAAGGGCACAGATACGCAGTATTTT.

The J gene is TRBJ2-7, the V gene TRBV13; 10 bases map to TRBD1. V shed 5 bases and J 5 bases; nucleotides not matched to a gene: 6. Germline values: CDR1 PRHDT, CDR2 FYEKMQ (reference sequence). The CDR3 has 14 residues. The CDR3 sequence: CASSGDRGSHEQYF. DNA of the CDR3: TGTGCCAGCAGCGGGGACAGGGGTTCCCACGAGCAGTACTTC.

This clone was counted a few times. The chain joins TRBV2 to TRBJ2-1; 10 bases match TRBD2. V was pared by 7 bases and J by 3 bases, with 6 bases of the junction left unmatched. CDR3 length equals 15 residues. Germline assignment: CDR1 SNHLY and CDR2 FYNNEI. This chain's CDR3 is CASTTIAGGYNEQFF. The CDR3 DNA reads TGTGCCAGCACCACTATAGCGGGAGGCTACAATGAGCAGTTCTTC.

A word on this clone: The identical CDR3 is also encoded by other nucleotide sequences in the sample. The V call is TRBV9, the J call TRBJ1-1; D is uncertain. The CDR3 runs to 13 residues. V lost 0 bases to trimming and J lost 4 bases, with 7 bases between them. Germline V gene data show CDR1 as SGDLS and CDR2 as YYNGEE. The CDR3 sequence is CASSVGGSTEAFF. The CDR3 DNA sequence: TGTGCCAGCAGCGTAGGAGGATCCACTGAAGCTTTCTTT.

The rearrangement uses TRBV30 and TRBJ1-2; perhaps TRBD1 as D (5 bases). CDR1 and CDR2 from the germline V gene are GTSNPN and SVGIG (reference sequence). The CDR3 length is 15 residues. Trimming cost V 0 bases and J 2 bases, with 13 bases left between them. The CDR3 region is CAWSVYRGTNYGYTF. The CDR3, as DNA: TGTGCCTGGAGTGTATATAGGGGCACCAACTATGGCTACACCTTC.

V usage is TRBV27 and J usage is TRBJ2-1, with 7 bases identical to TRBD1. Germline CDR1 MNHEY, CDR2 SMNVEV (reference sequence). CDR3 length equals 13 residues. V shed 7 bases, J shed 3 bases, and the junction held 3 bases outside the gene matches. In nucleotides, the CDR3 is TGTGCCAGCACCCGGACAGGCTACAATGAGCAGTTCTTC. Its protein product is CASTRTGYNEQFF.